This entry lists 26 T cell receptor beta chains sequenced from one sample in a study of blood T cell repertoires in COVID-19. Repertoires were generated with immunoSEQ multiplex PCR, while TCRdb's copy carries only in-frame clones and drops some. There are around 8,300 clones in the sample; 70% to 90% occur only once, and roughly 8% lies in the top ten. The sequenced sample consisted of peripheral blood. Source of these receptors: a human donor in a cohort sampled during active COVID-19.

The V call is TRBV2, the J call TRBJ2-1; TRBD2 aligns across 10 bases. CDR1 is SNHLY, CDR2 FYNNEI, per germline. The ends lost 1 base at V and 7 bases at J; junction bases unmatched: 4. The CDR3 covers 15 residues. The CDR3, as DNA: TGTGCCAGCAGTGAAGGGACTAGCGGTATTAATGAGCAGTTCTTC. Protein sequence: CASSEGTSGINEQFF.

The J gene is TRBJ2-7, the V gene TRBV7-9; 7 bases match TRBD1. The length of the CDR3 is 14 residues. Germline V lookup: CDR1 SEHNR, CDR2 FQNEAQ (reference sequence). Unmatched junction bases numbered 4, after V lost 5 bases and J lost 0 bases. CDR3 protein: CASSPRDSSYEQYF. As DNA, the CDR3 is TGTGCCAGCAGCCCCCGGGACAGCTCCTACGAGCAGTACTTC.

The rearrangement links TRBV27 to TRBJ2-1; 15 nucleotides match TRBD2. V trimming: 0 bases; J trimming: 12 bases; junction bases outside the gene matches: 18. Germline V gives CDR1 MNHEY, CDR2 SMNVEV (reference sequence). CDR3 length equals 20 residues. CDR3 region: CASSLSGFTLGLAGGEGQFF. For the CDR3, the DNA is TGTGCCAGCAGTTTATCGGGCTTCACACTTGGACTAGCGGGAGGGGAGGGGCAGTTCTTC.

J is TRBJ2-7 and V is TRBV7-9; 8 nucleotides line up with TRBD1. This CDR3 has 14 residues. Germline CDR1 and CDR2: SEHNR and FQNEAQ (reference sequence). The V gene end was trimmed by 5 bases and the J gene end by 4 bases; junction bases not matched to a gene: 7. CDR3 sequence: CASSGGQVPYEQYF. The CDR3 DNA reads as TGTGCCAGCAGCGGGGGACAGGTCCCATACGAGCAGTACTTC.

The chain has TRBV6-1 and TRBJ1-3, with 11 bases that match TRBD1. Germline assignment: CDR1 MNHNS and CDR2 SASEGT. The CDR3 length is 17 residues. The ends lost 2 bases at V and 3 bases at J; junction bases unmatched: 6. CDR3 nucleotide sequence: TGTGCCAGCAGTGAATACGGACAGGGGGCGGTTGGAAACACCATATATTTT. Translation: CASSEYGQGAVGNTIYF.

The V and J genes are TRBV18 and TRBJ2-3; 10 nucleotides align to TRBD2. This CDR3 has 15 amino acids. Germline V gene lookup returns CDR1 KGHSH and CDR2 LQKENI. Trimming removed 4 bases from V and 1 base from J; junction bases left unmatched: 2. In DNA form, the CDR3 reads TGTGCCAGCTCACATGGGACTAGCGGCACAGATACGCAGTATTTT. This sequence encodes CASSHGTSGTDTQYF.

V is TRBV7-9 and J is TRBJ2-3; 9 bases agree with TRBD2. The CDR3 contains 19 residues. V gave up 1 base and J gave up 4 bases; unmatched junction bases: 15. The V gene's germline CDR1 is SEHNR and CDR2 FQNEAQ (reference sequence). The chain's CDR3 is CASSLVKEGLAGWADTQYF. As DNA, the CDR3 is TGTGCCAGCAGCTTAGTCAAGGAGGGACTAGCTGGGTGGGCAGATACGCAGTATTTT.

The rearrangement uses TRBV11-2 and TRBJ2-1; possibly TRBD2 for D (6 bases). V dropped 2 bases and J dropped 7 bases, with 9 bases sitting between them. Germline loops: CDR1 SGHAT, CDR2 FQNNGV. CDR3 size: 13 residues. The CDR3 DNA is TGTGCCAGCAGCTTATCCGGACTAAATGAGCAGTTCTTC. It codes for CASSLSGLNEQFF.

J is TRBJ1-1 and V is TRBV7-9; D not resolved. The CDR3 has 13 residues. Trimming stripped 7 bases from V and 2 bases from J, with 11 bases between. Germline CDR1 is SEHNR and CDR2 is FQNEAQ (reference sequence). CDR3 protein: CASIRDINTEAFF. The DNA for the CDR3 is TGTGCCAGCATCAGAGACATTAACACTGAAGCTTTCTTT.

CDR3 residues: CASSVTGANTEAFF. The CDR3 nucleotides read TGTGCCAGCAGCGTAACAGGAGCGAACACTGAAGCTTTCTTT. This chain uses TRBV9 with TRBJ1-1; weak D call: TRBD1 (5 bases). V gave up 1 base and J gave up 1 base, with 8 bases separating them. The germline CDR1 and CDR2 sequences are SGDLS and YYNGEE. CDR3 size: 14 residues.

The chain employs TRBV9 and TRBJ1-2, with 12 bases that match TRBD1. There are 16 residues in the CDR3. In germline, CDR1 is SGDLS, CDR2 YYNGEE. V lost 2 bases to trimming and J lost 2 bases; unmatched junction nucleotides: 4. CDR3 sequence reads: CASSVGTGGANYGYTF. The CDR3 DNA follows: TGTGCCAGCAGCGTGGGGACAGGGGGCGCCAACTATGGCTACACCTTC.

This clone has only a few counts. CDR3 protein: CASVSGLITGELFF. The DNA for the CDR3 is TGTGCCAGCGTTTCGGGGTTGATCACCGGGGAGCTGTTTTTT. The chain is built from TRBV27 and TRBJ2-2; TRBD2 might be the D (5 bases). The CDR3 is 14 residues long. V gave up 8 bases and J gave up 4 bases, with 14 bases separating them. The germline gives CDR1 MNHEY, CDR2 SMNVEV (reference sequence).

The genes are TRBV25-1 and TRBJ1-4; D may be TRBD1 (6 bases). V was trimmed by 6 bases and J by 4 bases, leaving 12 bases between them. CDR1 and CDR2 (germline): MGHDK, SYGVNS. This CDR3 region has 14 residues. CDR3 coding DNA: TGTGCCAGCAGGCGGACAGAGGTTAATGAAAAACTGTTTTTT. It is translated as CASRRTEVNEKLFF.

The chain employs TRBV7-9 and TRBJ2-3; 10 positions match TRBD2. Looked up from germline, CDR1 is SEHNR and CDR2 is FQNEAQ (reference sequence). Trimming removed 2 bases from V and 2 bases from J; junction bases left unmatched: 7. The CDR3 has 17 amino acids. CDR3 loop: CASSLRPSGSFTDTQYF. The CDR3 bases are TGTGCCAGCAGCTTACGGCCTAGCGGGAGCTTCACAGATACGCAGTATTTT.

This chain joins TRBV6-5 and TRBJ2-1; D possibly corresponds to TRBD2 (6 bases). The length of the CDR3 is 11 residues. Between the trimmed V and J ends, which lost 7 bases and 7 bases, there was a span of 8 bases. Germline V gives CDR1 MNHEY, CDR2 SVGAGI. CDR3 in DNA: TGTGCCAGCACCCGGGGGAATGAGCAGTTCTTC. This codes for CASTRGNEQFF.

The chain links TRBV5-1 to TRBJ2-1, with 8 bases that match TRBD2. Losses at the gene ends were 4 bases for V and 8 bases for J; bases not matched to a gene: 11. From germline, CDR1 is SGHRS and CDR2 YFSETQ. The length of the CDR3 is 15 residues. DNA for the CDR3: TGCGCCAGCAGCAAACTAGCGGCAGACGGCGATGAGCAGTTCTTC. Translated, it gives CASSKLAADGDEQFF.

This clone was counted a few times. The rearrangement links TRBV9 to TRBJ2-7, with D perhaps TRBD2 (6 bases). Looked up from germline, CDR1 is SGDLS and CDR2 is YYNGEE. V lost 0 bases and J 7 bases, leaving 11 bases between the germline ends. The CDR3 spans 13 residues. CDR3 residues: CASSVALGGEQYF. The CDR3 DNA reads TGTGCCAGCAGCGTAGCGCTGGGGGGAGAGCAGTACTTC. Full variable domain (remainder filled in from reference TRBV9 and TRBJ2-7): DSGVTQTPKHLITATGQRVTLRCSPRSGDLSVYWYQQSLDQGLQFLIQYYNGEERAKGNILERFSAQQFPDLHSELNLSSLELGDSALYFCASSVALGGEQYFGPGTRLTVT.

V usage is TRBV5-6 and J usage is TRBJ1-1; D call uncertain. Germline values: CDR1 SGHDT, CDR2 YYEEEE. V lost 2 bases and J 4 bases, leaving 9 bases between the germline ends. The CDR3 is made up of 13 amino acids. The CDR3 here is CASSLDTTTEAFF. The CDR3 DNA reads TGTGCCAGCAGCTTAGACACAACCACTGAAGCTTTCTTT.

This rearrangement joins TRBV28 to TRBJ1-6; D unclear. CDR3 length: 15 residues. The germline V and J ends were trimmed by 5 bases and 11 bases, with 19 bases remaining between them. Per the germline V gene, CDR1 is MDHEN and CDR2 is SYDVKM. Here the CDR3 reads CASSPRRWAGTPLHF. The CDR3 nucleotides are TGTGCCAGCAGTCCTCGGAGATGGGCGGGGACACCCCTCCACTTT.

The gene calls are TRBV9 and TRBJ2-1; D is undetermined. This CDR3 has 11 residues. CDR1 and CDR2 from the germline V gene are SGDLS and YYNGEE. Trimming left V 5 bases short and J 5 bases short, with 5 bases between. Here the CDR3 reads CASSLNNEQFF. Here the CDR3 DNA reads TGTGCCAGCAGTCTTAACAATGAGCAGTTCTTC.

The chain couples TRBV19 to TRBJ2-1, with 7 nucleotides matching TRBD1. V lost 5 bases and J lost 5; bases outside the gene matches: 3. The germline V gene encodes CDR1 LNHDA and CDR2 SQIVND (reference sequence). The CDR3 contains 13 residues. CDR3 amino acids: CASSWDSHNEQFF. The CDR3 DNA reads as TGTGCCAGTAGTTGGGACAGCCACAATGAGCAGTTCTTC.

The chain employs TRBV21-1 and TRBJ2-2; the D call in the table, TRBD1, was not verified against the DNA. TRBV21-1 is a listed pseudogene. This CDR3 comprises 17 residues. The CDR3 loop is CASSKSPGQGEAGELFF. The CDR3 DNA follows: TGTGCCAGCAGCAAATCTCCGGGACAGGGGGAGGCCGGGGAGCTGTTTTTT.

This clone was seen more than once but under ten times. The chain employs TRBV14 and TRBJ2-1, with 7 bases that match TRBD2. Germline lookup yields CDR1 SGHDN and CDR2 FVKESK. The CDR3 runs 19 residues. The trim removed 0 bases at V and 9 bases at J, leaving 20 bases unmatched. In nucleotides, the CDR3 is TGTGCCAGCAGCCAAGATCTTCCGACTAGCCCGGCGGGTTCTGTTGAGCAGTTCTTC. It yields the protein CASSQDLPTSPAGSVEQFF.

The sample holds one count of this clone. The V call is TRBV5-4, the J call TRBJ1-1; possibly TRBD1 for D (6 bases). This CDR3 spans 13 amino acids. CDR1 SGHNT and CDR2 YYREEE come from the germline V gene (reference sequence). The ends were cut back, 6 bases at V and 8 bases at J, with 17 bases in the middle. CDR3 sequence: CASTSDRPGEAFF. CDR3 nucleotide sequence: TGTGCCAGCACCTCCGACAGGCCAGGAGAAGCTTTCTTT.

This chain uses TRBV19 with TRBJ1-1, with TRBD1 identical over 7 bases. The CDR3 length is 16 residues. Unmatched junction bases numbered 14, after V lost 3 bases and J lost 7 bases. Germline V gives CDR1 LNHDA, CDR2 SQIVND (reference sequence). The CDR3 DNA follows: TGTGCCAGTAGTATCGGAGGGGGCGCATTACTTGGTGAAGCTTTCTTT. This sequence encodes CASSIGGGALLGEAFF.

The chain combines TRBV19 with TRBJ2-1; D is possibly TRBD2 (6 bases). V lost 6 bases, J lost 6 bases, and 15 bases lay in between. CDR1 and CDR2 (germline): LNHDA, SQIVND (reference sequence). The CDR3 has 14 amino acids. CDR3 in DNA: TGTGCCAGTAGCCAACAGCGGGCTGGCAATGAGCAGTTCTTC. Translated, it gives CASSQQRAGNEQFF.